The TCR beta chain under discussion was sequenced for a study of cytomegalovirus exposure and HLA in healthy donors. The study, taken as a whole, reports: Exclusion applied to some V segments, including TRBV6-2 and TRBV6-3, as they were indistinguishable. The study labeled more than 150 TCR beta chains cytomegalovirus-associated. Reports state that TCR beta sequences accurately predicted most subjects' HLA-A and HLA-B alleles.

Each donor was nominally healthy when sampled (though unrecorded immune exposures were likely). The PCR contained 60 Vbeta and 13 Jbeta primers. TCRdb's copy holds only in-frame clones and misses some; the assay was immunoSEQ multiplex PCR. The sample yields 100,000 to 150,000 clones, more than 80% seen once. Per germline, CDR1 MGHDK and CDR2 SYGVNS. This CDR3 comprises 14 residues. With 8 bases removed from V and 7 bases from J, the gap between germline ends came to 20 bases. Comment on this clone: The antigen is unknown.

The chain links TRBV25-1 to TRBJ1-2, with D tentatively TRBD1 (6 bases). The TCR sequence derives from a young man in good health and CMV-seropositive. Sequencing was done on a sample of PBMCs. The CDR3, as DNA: TGTGCCAGCCGAAATCAGGGGCCGCTGGCTGGCTACACCTTC. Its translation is CASRNQGPLAGYTF.